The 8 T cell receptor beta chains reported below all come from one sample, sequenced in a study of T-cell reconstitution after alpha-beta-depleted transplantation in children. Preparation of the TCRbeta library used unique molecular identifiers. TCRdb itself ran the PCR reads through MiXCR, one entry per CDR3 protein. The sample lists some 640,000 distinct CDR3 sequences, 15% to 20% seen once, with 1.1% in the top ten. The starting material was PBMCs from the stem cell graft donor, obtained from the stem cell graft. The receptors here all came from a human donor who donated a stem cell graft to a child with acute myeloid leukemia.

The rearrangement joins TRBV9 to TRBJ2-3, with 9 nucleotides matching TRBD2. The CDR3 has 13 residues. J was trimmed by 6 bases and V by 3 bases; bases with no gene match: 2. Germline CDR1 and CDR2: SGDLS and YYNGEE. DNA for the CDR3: TGTGCCAGCAGCGCAGGACTAGCGGATACGCAGTATTTT. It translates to CASSAGLADTQYF. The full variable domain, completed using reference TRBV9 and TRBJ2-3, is DSGVTQTPKHLITATGQRVTLRCSPRSGDLSVYWYQQSLDQGLQFLIQYYNGEERAKGNILERFSAQQFPDLHSELNLSSLELGDSALYFCASSAGLADTQYFGPGTRLTVL.

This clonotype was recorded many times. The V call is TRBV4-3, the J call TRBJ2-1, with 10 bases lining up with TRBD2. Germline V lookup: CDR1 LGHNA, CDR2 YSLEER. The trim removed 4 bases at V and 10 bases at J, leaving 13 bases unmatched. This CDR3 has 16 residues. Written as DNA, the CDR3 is TGCGCCAGCAGCCTCAACTACGAACTAGCGGGGACCGAGCAGTTCTTC. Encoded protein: CASSLNYELAGTEQFF.

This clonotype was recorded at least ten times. The CDR3: CASGGTQETQYF. Written as DNA, the CDR3 is TGTGCCAGCGGGGGAACCCAAGAGACCCAGTACTTC. The chain joins TRBV9 to TRBJ2-5; D is perhaps TRBD1 or TRBD2 (5 bases each). The CDR3 is 12 residues long. Trimming removed 7 bases at V and 1 base at J, with 8 bases between. Germline V gene data show CDR1 as SGDLS and CDR2 as YYNGEE.

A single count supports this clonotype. The CDR3 DNA reads TGTGCCAGCAGCCTCGTGGGGGGGTGGGACACTGAAGCTTTCTTT. It specifies CASSLVGGWDTEAFF. The rearrangement uses TRBV7-9 and TRBJ1-1, with D perhaps matching TRBD1 (5 bases). The CDR3 covers 15 residues. Between the trimmed V and J ends, which lost 5 bases and 3 bases, there was a span of 16 bases. Germline V gene lookup returns CDR1 SEHNR and CDR2 FQNEAQ (reference sequence).

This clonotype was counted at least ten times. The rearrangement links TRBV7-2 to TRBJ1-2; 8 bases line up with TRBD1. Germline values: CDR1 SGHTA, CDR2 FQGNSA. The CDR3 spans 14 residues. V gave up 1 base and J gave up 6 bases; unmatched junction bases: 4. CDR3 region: CASSLVQGVDGYTF. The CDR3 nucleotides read TGTGCCAGCAGCTTAGTACAGGGGGTGGATGGCTACACCTTC.

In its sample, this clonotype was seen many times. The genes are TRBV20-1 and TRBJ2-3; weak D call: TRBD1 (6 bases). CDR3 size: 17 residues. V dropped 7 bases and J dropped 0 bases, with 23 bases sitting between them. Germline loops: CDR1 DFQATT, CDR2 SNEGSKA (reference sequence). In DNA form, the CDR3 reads TGCAGTGGGGTAATACAGGGACCAATAACAAGCACAGATACGCAGTATTTT. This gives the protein CSGVIQGPITSTDTQYF.

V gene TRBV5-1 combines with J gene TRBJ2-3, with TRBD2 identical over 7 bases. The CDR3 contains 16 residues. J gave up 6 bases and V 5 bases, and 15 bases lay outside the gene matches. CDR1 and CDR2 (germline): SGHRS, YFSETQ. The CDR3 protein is CASSPFGERDEDTQYF. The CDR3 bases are TGCGCCAGCAGTCCATTTGGAGAGCGGGATGAGGATACGCAGTATTTT.

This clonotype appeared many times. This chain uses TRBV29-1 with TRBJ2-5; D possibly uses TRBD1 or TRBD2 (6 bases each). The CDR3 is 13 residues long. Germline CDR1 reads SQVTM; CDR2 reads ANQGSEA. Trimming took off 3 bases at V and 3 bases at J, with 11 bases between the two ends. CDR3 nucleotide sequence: TGCAGCGTTGAGGCCGGGGGCGAAGAGACCCAGTACTTC. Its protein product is CSVEAGGEETQYF.